This TCR beta chain was found in a study of OX40 agonist ivuxolimab in advanced cancers. Sequencing was performed with immunoSEQ multiplex PCR; in TCRdb, only in-frame clones are kept and a portion is missing. The data contain about 20,000 clones, 65% to 85% of them singletons. Germline V lookup: CDR1 MNHNY, CDR2 SVGAGI (reference sequence). The V end was cut by 7 bases, the J end by 0 bases, with 15 bases between. The CDR3 loop spans 16 amino acids. The receptor was derived from an adult with an advanced solid tumor such as melanoma, head and neck, liver or kidney cancer. The V and J genes are TRBV6-6 and TRBJ1-4; D might be TRBD1 (5 bases). The sequencing here drew on CD4+ or CD8+ T cells sorted from blood, taken in a trial of the OX40 agonist ivuxolimab. CDR3 coding DNA: TGTGCCAGCACCTTGGGCAGGGTGGCAACTAATGAAAAACTGTTTTTT. This sequence encodes CASTLGRVATNEKLFF.